What follows are 7 T cell receptor beta chains derived from one specimen sequenced in a study of beta chain features in type 1 diabetes. The study reverse transcribed the entire isolated RNA, so it sequenced expressed TCRB transcripts. TCRdb keeps only in-frame clones here, not all; method: immunoSEQ multiplex PCR. The data show a few hundred thousand clones, 9.5% to 11% seen once. The sequencing input was naive CD4+ T cells from blood. Receptors were obtained from a woman younger than 45 in good health.

This clone was counted a few times. The chain is built from TRBV6-5 and TRBJ2-7; D ambiguous. The CDR3 length is 13 residues. Germline CDR1 reads MNHEY; CDR2 reads SVGAGI. V dropped 1 base and J dropped 3 bases, with 7 bases sitting between them. The CDR3 is CASSYLNSYEQYF. DNA of the CDR3: TGTGCCAGCAGTTACTTAAATAGCTACGAGCAGTACTTC.

This clone came up a few times. This sequence joins TRBV10-3 and TRBJ1-1; 8 nucleotides align to TRBD1. Trimming took 4 bases from V and 1 from J; bases not matched to a gene: 5. This CDR3 region has 15 residues. Per germline, CDR1 ENHRY and CDR2 SYGVKD. The CDR3 DNA reads as TGTGCCATCAGTGCTCCAGGGGGCCCGAACACTGAAGCTTTCTTT. It translates to CAISAPGGPNTEAFF.

The chain links TRBV7-2 to TRBJ2-7; D is possibly TRBD2 (5 bases). CDR1 SGHTA and CDR2 FQGNSA come from the germline V gene. The CDR3 length is 15 residues. The V end was cut by 1 base, the J end by 4 bases, with 14 bases between. The CDR3 loop reads CASSLELRAGYEQYF. Here the CDR3 DNA reads TGTGCCAGCAGCTTAGAGCTCCGGGCGGGTTACGAGCAGTACTTC.

The V call is TRBV9, the J call TRBJ2-5; D is unresolved. The CDR3 contains 14 residues. Germline assignment: CDR1 SGDLS and CDR2 YYNGEE. Trimming removed 0 bases at V and 7 bases at J, with 13 bases between. For the CDR3, the DNA is TGTGCCAGCAGCGTAGATGACACCCTAAGGACCCAGTACTTC. Amino acids: CASSVDDTLRTQYF.

This clone was recorded a few times. The CDR3 nucleotides are TGTGCCAGCAGCGTAGTAGCTGCCAGGGAATCGCAGTATTTT. Amino acids: CASSVVAARESQYF. J is TRBJ2-3 and V is TRBV9, with D perhaps TRBD1 (5 bases). The CDR3 covers 14 residues. Germline CDR1 and CDR2: SGDLS and YYNGEE. The V end was cut by 0 bases, the J end by 10 bases, with 15 bases between. Full variable domain (rest looked up from reference TRBV9 and TRBJ2-3): DSGVTQTPKHLITATGQRVTLRCSPRSGDLSVYWYQQSLDQGLQFLIQYYNGEERAKGNILERFSAQQFPDLHSELNLSSLELGDSALYFCASSVVAARESQYFGPGTRLTVL.

The rearrangement joins TRBV2 to TRBJ1-5; D remains ambiguous. Germline CDR1 SNHLY, CDR2 FYNNEI. Between the trimmed V and J ends, which lost 8 bases and 6 bases, there was a span of 11 bases. This CDR3 has 12 amino acids. DNA for the CDR3: TGTGCCAGCCAGACTCTGGGTCAGCCCCAGCATTTT. Its protein product is CASQTLGQPQHF.

The chain couples TRBV7-3 to TRBJ2-7, with 8 bases lining up with TRBD1. The V and J ends lost 6 bases and 3 bases, in that order; junction bases with no gene match: 10. Germline V gene lookup returns CDR1 SGHTA and CDR2 FQGTGA. The CDR3 length is 15 residues. CDR3 amino acids: CASSQDRGPYYEQYF. For the CDR3, the DNA is TGTGCCAGCAGTCAAGACAGGGGCCCTTACTACGAGCAGTACTTC.